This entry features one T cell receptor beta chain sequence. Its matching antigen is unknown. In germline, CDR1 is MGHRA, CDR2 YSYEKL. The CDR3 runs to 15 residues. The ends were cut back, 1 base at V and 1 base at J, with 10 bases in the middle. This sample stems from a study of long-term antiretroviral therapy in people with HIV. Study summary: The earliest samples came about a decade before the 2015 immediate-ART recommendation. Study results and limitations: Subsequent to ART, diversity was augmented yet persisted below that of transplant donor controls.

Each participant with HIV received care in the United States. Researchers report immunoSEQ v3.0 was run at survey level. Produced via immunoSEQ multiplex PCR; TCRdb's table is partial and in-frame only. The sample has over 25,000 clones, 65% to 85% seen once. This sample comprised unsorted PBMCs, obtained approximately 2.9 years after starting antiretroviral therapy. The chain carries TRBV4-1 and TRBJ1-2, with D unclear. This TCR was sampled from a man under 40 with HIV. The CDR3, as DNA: TGCGCCAGCAGCCAAGGTCAGGCTCTTAACTATGGCTACACCTTC. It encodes CASSQGQALNYGYTF.